These 23 T cell receptor beta chains were all obtained from the same sample, sequenced in a study of molecular identifiers for immune sequencing clone quantification. TCRdb analysed the PCR reads with MiXCR anew, one entry per CDR3 protein. The sample has 250,000 to 400,000 distinct CDR3 sequences; about 21% are singletons. What was sequenced was naive CD8+ T cells from blood, with Jurkat cell RNA spiked in. Subset: FACS-sorted CD8+CD4-CCR7+CD45RA+ naive T cells. These receptors all come from a human donor in good health. Some libraries in this study had Jurkat cell RNA spiked in.

In this sample, this clonotype turned up once. This could be a read error, since a much larger clone is one nucleotide away. The chain links TRBV11-2 to TRBJ1-2, with 7 positions matching TRBD1. The V gene's germline CDR1 is SGHAT and CDR2 FQNNGV. The CDR3 is 16 residues long. The CDR3 loop reads CASSLEGQLTNYGHTF. Here the CDR3 DNA reads TGTGCCAGCAGCTTAGAGGGACAGCTTACTAACTATGGCCACACCTTC.

About this clonotype itself: A junction end diverges from the germline sequence, so it may reflect a read error. The chain carries TRBV6-2 or TRBV6-3 and TRBJ2-7; 8 bases are shared with TRBD1. The CDR3 sequence is 16 residues long. In germline, CDR1 is MNHEY, CDR2 SVGEGT. The DNA of the CDR3 is TGTGCCAGCAGTCACTCGACGGACAGGGTTCAGTACGAGCAGTACTTC. It is translated as CASSHSTDRVQYEQYF.

Notes on this clonotype: It may be a read error: a sequence one base away is much more abundant. The chain has TRBV7-9 and TRBJ2-1, with D possibly TRBD1 on 5 matching bases. This CDR3 spans 14 amino acids. Looked up from germline, CDR1 is SEHNR and CDR2 is FQNEAQ (reference sequence). CDR3 protein: CASSAGNRFYEQSF. Here the CDR3 DNA reads TGTGCCAGCAGCGCAGGGAATAGATTCTATGAGCAGTCCTTC.

Concerning this clonotype itself: A single base separates this from a much larger clone, so it may be a read error. The V and J genes are TRBV20-1 and TRBJ2-1; D gene uncertain. The CDR3 runs to 12 residues. Germline CDR1 DFQATT, CDR2 SNEGSKA (reference sequence). Trimming took off 3 bases at V and 8 bases at J, with 11 bases between the two ends. CDR3 loop: CSASGRYDEQFF. CDR3 nucleotide sequence: TGCAGTGCTAGCGGGCGGTACGATGAGCAGTTCTTC.

With regard to this clonotype: A read error may explain this, as a much larger clone is one base away. The CDR3 coding sequence is TGTGCCAGCAGCCCCAGCGGCCCAGAGAGTGAAGAACTGTTTTTT. Translating gives CASSPSGPESEELFF. This sequence joins TRBV7-9 and TRBJ1-4, with no clear D. CDR1 SEHNR and CDR2 FQNEAQ come from the germline V gene (reference sequence). The CDR3 is 15 amino acids.

The chain employs TRBV28 and TRBJ1-1; D uncertain. This CDR3 is built from 12 residues. The germline V gene has CDR1 MDHEN and CDR2 SYDVKM. The V end was cut by 5 bases, the J end by 6 bases, with 10 bases between. DNA of the CDR3: TGTGCCAGCAGTCCAGGTAGCGCTGAAGCTTTCTTT. Residues: CASSPGSAEAFF.

This clonotype occurred many times. The chain joins TRBV5-1 to TRBJ2-7, with D uncertain. CDR1 and CDR2 (germline): SGHRS, YFSETQ. Trimming removed 1 base from V and 3 bases from J, with 8 bases in between. CDR3 length: 13 amino acids. CDR3 protein: CASSLFFGYEQYF. The CDR3 DNA reads TGCGCCAGCAGCTTGTTTTTTGGCTACGAGCAGTACTTC. The variable domain in full, with the rest retrieved from reference TRBV5-1 and TRBJ2-7, is KAGVTQTPRYLIKTRGQQVTLSCSPISGHRSVSWYQQTPGQGLQFLFEYFSETQRNKGNFPGRFSGRQFSNSRSEMNVSTLELGDSALYLCASSLFFGYEQYFGPGTRLTVT.

Details on this clonotype: Given a much more abundant clone one base away, this may be a read error. J is TRBJ2-2 and V is TRBV6-5; 7 positions match TRBD1. The CDR3 contains 14 residues. V was clipped by 2 bases and J by 10 bases; unmatched bases: 7. CDR1 MNHEY and CDR2 SVGAGI come from the germline V gene. CDR3 in amino acids: CASSYGTAVEELFF. CDR3 DNA: TGTGCCAGCAGTTACGGGACAGCTGTCGAGGAGCTGTTTTTT.

Notes on this clonotype: A much larger clone lies a single base off, so this may be a read error. This chain joins TRBV5-5 and TRBJ2-5; D not certain. CDR3 length: 11 amino acids. The germline V gene has CDR1 SGHKS and CDR2 YYEKEE (reference sequence). CDR3: CASGRQEAQYF. DNA for the CDR3: TGTGCCAGCGGACGCCAAGAGGCCCAGTACTTC.

This clonotype was detected only a few times. This chain connects TRBV28 to TRBJ2-7; tentative D call: TRBD1 (6 bases). Germline assignment: CDR1 MDHEN and CDR2 SYDVKM. V lost 6 bases, J lost 5 bases, and 14 bases lay in between. The CDR3 extends over 13 amino acids. The CDR3 bases are TGTGCCAGCAGGCCTGGACAGCTCGACGAGCAGTACTTC. This codes for CASRPGQLDEQYF.

In its sample, this clonotype was seen many times. The genes are TRBV29-1 and TRBJ2-7; D might be TRBD2 (5 bases). This CDR3 region has 15 residues. V gave up 8 bases and J gave up 1 base, with 21 bases separating them. Germline loops: CDR1 SQVTM, CDR2 ANQGSEA. As DNA, the CDR3 is TGCAGCATGAGGGTCCGGGAAGGTGGATCCTACGAGCAGTACTTC. Protein product: CSMRVREGGSYEQYF.

This clonotype has a count of ten or more. The rearrangement uses TRBV7-9 and TRBJ2-7; D unresolved. Germline V gives CDR1 SEHNR, CDR2 FQNEAQ (reference sequence). V was shortened by 5 bases and J by 4 bases, with 9 bases between the two germline ends. The CDR3 consists of 12 residues. The CDR3: CASSHGEYEQYF. The CDR3 nucleotides are TGTGCCAGCAGCCACGGAGAGTACGAGCAGTACTTC.

This clonotype was seen ten or more times. The rearrangement uses TRBV7-2 and TRBJ2-3, with 8 bases fitting TRBD2. CDR3 length: 15 residues. The V gene's germline CDR1 is SGHTA and CDR2 FQGNSA. V shed 4 bases, J shed 1 base, and the junction held 4 bases outside the gene matches. Here the CDR3 DNA reads TGTGCCAGCAGCTCCCGGGAGGGGGGCACAGATACGCAGTATTTT. This sequence encodes CASSSREGGTDTQYF. The full variable domain, rest sourced from reference TRBV7-2 and TRBJ2-3, is GAGVSQSPSNKVTEKGKDVELRCDPISGHTALYWYRQSLGQGLEFLIYFQGNSAPDKSGLPSDRFSAERTGGSVSTLTIQRTQQEDSAVYLCASSSREGGTDTQYFGPGTRLTVL.

This clonotype occurred many times. The chain has TRBV24-1 and TRBJ2-3, with TRBD1 matching over 11 bases. This CDR3 spans 18 amino acids. In germline, CDR1 is KGHDR, CDR2 SFDVKD. The V gene end was trimmed by 0 bases and the J gene end by 3 bases; junction bases not matched to a gene: 7. CDR3 DNA: TGTGCCACCAGTGATTTGCCCCCGGGACAGGGGGATACAGATACGCAGTATTTT. The encoded protein is CATSDLPPGQGDTDTQYF.

This clonotype was detected many times. This rearrangement joins TRBV12-3 or TRBV12-4 to TRBJ2-2; 8 bases align to TRBD1. The CDR3 is 15 residues long. With V trimmed by 4 bases and J by 4 bases, 5 bases remained unmatched. CDR3 DNA sequence: TGTGCCAGCAGTTACGGACAGGGAGGCACCGGGGAGCTGTTTTTT. Translation gives CASSYGQGGTGELFF.

With respect to this clonotype: A much larger clone lies one base from this, so it may be a read error. The genes are TRBV4-2 and TRBJ1-5, with a possible D match to TRBD1 (5 bases). The CDR3 sequence is 15 residues long. The V gene's germline CDR1 is LGHNA and CDR2 YNFKEQ. This CDR3 reads CASGQDMTDNQPQHF. CDR3 in DNA: TGTGCCAGCGGCCAAGATATGACAGACAATCAGCCCCAGCATTTT.

This clonotype was counted many times. The CDR3 sequence is CASSLVEGQAKNIQYF. The CDR3 DNA is TGTGCCAGCAGCTTAGTGGAGGGGCAAGCCAAAAACATTCAGTACTTC. The chain joins TRBV7-9 to TRBJ2-4; D may be TRBD2 (6 bases). Trimming left V 1 base short and J 0 bases short, with 10 bases between. This CDR3 has 16 residues. Germline V lookup: CDR1 SEHNR, CDR2 FQNEAQ (reference sequence).

There are many counts of this clonotype. This chain connects TRBV30 to TRBJ2-7, with D perhaps assigned TRBD1 or TRBD2 (5 bases each). Looked up from germline, CDR1 is GTSNPN and CDR2 is SVGIG (reference sequence). Deletions cut 2 bases from V and 2 bases from J, with 10 bases between. This CDR3 has 13 residues. This CDR3 is CAWSLGPAYEQYF. The CDR3 DNA reads TGTGCCTGGAGTCTGGGACCAGCCTACGAGCAGTACTTC.

On this clonotype itself: It may be a read error: a sequence one base away is much more abundant. The CDR3 end shows no conserved phenylalanine or tryptophan, and so a read error is likely. The rearrangement links TRBV9 to TRBJ1-1; possible D gene TRBD1, 5 bases. Germline CDR1 SGDLS, CDR2 YYNGEE. The CDR3 has 15 residues. Trimming shortened V by 2 bases and J by 0 bases, and 11 bases separated the two germline ends. The CDR3 is CASSVSGGMNTEAFL. In DNA, the CDR3 is TGTGCCAGCAGCGTTTCGGGGGGAATGAACACTGAAGCTTTCCTT.

Ten or more counts support this clonotype. The J gene is TRBJ2-3, the V gene TRBV7-9; D not certain. Trimming left V 4 bases short and J 0 bases short, with 20 bases between. This CDR3 is 18 amino acids long. CDR1 is SEHNR and CDR2 is FQNEAQ in the germline V gene (reference sequence). This CDR3 is CASSSSAGRTNSTDTQYF. The CDR3 coding sequence is TGTGCCAGCAGCTCCAGCGCCGGAAGAACCAATAGCACAGATACGCAGTATTTT.

This clonotype showed up many times. This chain links TRBV7-9 with TRBJ2-4, with 8 bases fitting TRBD2. Germline V CDR1 and CDR2: SEHNR, FQNEAQ (reference sequence). This CDR3 comprises 14 residues. V dropped 3 bases and J dropped 5; count of bases not matched to a gene: 3. This CDR3 is CASSFTSGENIQYF. CDR3 nucleotide sequence: TGTGCCAGCAGCTTTACTAGCGGAGAAAACATTCAGTACTTC. Supplemented by reference TRBV7-9 and TRBJ2-4, the full variable domain reads DTGVSQNPRHKITKRGQNVTFRCDPISEHNRLYWYRQTLGQGPEFLTYFQNEAQLEKSRLLSDRFSAERPKGSFSTLEIQRTEQGDSAMYLCASSFTSGENIQYFGAGTRLSVL.

This clonotype was picked up many times. The chain recombines TRBV12-3 or TRBV12-4 with TRBJ1-4; 7 bases align to TRBD1. The CDR3 has 14 residues. Trimming cost V 3 bases and J 8 bases; bases outside gene matches: 6. CDR3 DNA sequence: TGTGCCAGCAGTTTTTCTGGACAGGAGGAAAAACTGTTTTTT. Translated: CASSFSGQEEKLFF.

J is TRBJ2-6 and V is TRBV20-1; D remains ambiguous. Germline-derived CDR1 and CDR2 are DFQATT and SNEGSKA (reference sequence). Deletions cut 2 bases from V and 2 bases from J, with 16 bases between. This CDR3 spans 17 amino acids. In nucleotides, the CDR3 is TGCAGTGCTAGATCCCCCCCCCCCCCCCCTGGGGCCAACGTCCTGACTTTC. Encoded protein: CSARSPPPPPGANVLTF.